The clone carrying this TCR beta chain was found many times. Its specificity is unknown. Trimming took off 5 bases at V and 0 bases at J, with 11 bases between the two ends. CDR1 is SGHVS and CDR2 is FQNEAQ in the germline V gene. The CDR3 loop spans 15 amino acids. This entry comes from a study of CD8 T cells in ankylosing spondylitis. Study findings and constraints: For ankylosing spondylitis blood, a TCR beta motif of 8 or 9 highly homologous variants appeared characteristic. Disease-associated clones were CD8+ and fairly uncommon in peripheral blood. Reports of some motif variants in reactive arthritis synovial fluid and blood predate this one.

Preparation of TCR beta libraries was done by quantitative 5'-RACE with molecular barcodes. TCRdb called the 5' RACE reads again in MiXCR, with one record for every CDR3 protein. The sample has around 300,000 distinct CDR3 sequences, more than 9% seen once. The J gene is TRBJ2-1, the V gene TRBV7-8; D remains unclear. The sequence derives from a female donor with ankylosing spondylitis or in good health (not recorded which). The sequencing input was blood, either unsorted or a sorted T cell fraction (not recorded which). CDR3 residues: CASSPPVPSYNEQFF. In DNA, the CDR3 is TGTGCCAGCAGCCCCCCTGTCCCCTCCTACAATGAGCAGTTCTTC.